This TCR beta chain appears in the sequencing data of a study of shared T cell receptors in the human thymus. The CDR3 length is 13 residues. Germline V lookup: CDR1 MNHEY, CDR2 SMNVEV (reference sequence). Between the trimmed V and J ends, which lost 5 bases and 3 bases, there was a span of 10 bases. TCRdb keeps only in-frame clones here, not all; method: immunoSEQ multiplex PCR. This table has about 500,000 clones, 70% to 80% appearing once. Another study also made use of these data, one on human thymus T cells. From that report: Donation was from healthy Finnish infants who were having corrective surgery that addressed congenital heart defects. Related work found strong thymic repertoire overlap between unrelated individuals.

Sequenced input: thymocytes. This chain joins TRBV27 and TRBJ1-1; D unresolved. The clonotype comes from a boy in the first two years of life with a congenital heart defect. The CDR3 spells CASSLGVYTEAFF. The CDR3 bases are TGTGCCAGCAGTCTGGGAGTATACACTGAAGCTTTCTTT.